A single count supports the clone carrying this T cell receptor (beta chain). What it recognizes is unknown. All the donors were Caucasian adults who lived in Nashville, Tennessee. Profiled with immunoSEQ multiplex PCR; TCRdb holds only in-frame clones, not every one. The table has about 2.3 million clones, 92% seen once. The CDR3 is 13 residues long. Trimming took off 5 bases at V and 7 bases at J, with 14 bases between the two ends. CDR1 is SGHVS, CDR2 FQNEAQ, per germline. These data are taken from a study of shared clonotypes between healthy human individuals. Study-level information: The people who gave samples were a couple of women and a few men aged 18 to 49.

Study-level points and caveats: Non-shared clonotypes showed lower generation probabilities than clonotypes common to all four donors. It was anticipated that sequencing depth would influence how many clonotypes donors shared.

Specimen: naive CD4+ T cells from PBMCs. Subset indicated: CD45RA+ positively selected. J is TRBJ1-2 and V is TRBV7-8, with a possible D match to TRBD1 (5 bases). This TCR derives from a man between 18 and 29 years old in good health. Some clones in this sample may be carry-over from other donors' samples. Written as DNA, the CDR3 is TGTGCCAGCAGCCCACAGGCGGCGGGTGGCTACACCTTC. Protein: CASSPQAAGGYTF.